These 17 T cell receptor beta chains were sequenced from one sample in a study of T cells of healthy individuals. One entry per CDR3 protein, called by TCRdb with MiXCR from the 5' RACE reads. Among around 53,000 distinct CDR3 sequences listed, under 15% were seen once. The receptors stem from a human donor in good health.

This clonotype was seen at least ten times. The rearrangement joins TRBV6-1 to TRBJ2-2, with D possibly being TRBD2 (5 bases). Germline-derived CDR1 and CDR2 are MNHNS and SASEGT. This CDR3 contains 15 residues. V shed 5 bases and J shed 2 bases, with 12 bases lying between them. In DNA form, the CDR3 reads TGTGCCAGCAGTTTCAATACTAGAAACACCGGGGAGCTGTTTTTT. It specifies CASSFNTRNTGELFF.

This clonotype came up many times. The chain has TRBV19 and TRBJ2-2; 7 nucleotides align to TRBD1. CDR1 LNHDA and CDR2 SQIVND come from the germline V gene (reference sequence). This CDR3 region has 15 residues. The J segment lost 4 bases and the V segment lost 7 bases, leaving 9 bases of the junction unmatched. CDR3 loop: CASKPPGQLTGELFF. The CDR3 bases are TGTGCCAGTAAACCCCCGGGACAGCTCACCGGGGAGCTGTTTTTT.

This clonotype was counted between two and nine times. V and J are TRBV28 and TRBJ2-3; D is uncertain. Germline CDR1 is MDHEN and CDR2 is SYDVKM. The V and J ends lost 4 bases and 6 bases respectively, with 17 bases between them. CDR3 size: 15 residues. CDR3: CASSYGRKIEDTQYF. The CDR3 coding sequence is TGTGCCAGCAGTTATGGCAGGAAGATAGAGGATACGCAGTATTTT.

This clonotype has at least ten counts. The rearrangement joins TRBV3-1 to TRBJ1-6, with no clear D. Germline CDR1 is LGHDT and CDR2 is YNNKEL (reference sequence). The ends were cut back, 0 bases at V and 8 bases at J, with 11 bases in the middle. The CDR3 runs 15 residues. CDR3 sequence reads: CASSQESKVDSPLHF. For the CDR3, the DNA is TGTGCCAGCAGCCAAGAGTCGAAGGTGGATTCACCCCTCCACTTT.

The sample holds a few counts of this clonotype. This chain uses TRBV7-9 with TRBJ2-3; possible D gene TRBD2, 5 bases. Trimming removed 6 bases from V and 3 bases from J, with 13 bases in between. CDR3 size: 14 residues. The germline CDR1 and CDR2 sequences are SEHNR and FQNEAQ (reference sequence). The CDR3 region is CASRSGSPTDTQYF. CDR3 sequence (DNA): TGTGCCAGCAGGAGCGGATCTCCTACAGATACGCAGTATTTT.

This clonotype has more than one count but fewer than ten. This CDR3 is CASSLGTDNSPLHF. CDR3 DNA: TGTGCCAGCAGCTTGGGGACTGACAATTCACCCCTCCACTTT. The rearrangement uses TRBV7-2 and TRBJ1-6; D might be TRBD1 (5 bases). This CDR3 is built from 14 residues. From germline, CDR1 is SGHTA and CDR2 FQGNSA. V was cut by 3 bases and J by 7 bases, with 10 bases left in between.

The table lists this clonotype with many counts. J is TRBJ2-7 and V is TRBV20-1, with D perhaps matching TRBD1 or TRBD2 (5 bases each). This CDR3 has 14 amino acids. From germline, CDR1 is DFQATT and CDR2 SNEGSKA (reference sequence). Trimming pared 3 bases from V and 3 bases from J, leaving 15 bases between. CDR3 nucleotide sequence: TGCAGTGCTAGGAAAGAAGGGGAGAGCTACGAGCAGTACTTC. It translates to CSARKEGESYEQYF.

This clonotype came up many times. V is TRBV7-2 and J is TRBJ2-3, with 11 bases identical to TRBD2. V lost 8 bases, J lost 1 base, and 8 bases stayed unmatched. There are 16 residues in the CDR3. Germline values: CDR1 SGHTA, CDR2 FQGNSA. The CDR3 coding sequence is TGTGCCAGCTCTCTAACTAGCGGGGGAGGCACAGATACGCAGTATTTT. It encodes CASSLTSGGGTDTQYF.

This clonotype was seen a handful of times. This chain links TRBV6-1 with TRBJ2-1; a weak D match, TRBD2 (6 bases). In germline, CDR1 is MNHNS, CDR2 SASEGT. The V gene lost 6 bases and the J gene lost 8 bases, with 14 bases spanning the gap. The CDR3 extends over 13 amino acids. This CDR3 reads CASRRTTTDEQFF. In nucleotides, the CDR3 is TGTGCCAGCAGGCGGACTACCACGGATGAGCAGTTCTTC.

This clonotype was observed at least ten times. V gene TRBV4-1 combines with J gene TRBJ1-5; 7 positions agree with TRBD1. Trimming at V came to 9 bases and at J to 6 bases, leaving 11 bases not matched to a gene. Looked up from germline, CDR1 is MGHRA and CDR2 is YSYEKL. The CDR3 loop spans 14 amino acids. The chain's CDR3 is CASRRQGMGQPQHF. The CDR3 coding sequence is TGCGCCAGTAGACGACAGGGAATGGGTCAGCCCCAGCATTTT.

In its sample, this clonotype was seen many times. The genes are TRBV6-5 and TRBJ2-7; 7 nucleotides align to TRBD1. The length of the CDR3 is 14 residues. Germline CDR1 MNHEY, CDR2 SVGAGI. Trimming cost V 4 bases and J 3 bases; bases outside gene matches: 6. The CDR3 sequence: CASSSPGTDYEQYF. CDR3 nucleotide sequence: TGTGCCAGCAGTTCCCCCGGGACAGACTACGAGCAGTACTTC.

The chain is built from TRBV6-1 and TRBJ2-5, with 8 bases fitting TRBD1. Looked up from germline, CDR1 is MNHNS and CDR2 is SASEGT. This CDR3 is 14 amino acids long. V shed 7 bases, J shed 1 base, and the junction held 5 bases outside the gene matches. CDR3 loop: CASTKGQVQETQYF. CDR3 nucleotides: TGTGCCAGCACCAAGGGACAGGTCCAAGAGACCCAGTACTTC.

The rearrangement joins TRBV6-1 to TRBJ2-1, with D maybe TRBD2 (7 bases). Germline values: CDR1 MNHNS, CDR2 SASEGT. The CDR3 contains 15 residues. The V end lost 5 bases, the J end lost 9 bases, and 20 bases lay between the germline ends. This CDR3 is CASSPVGGVVTEQFF. CDR3 nucleotide sequence: TGTGCCAGCAGTCCAGTAGGGGGGGTGGTAACTGAGCAGTTCTTC.

The gene calls are TRBV5-1 and TRBJ2-5; maybe TRBD2 (5 bases). V lost 7 bases and J 4 bases, leaving 17 bases between the germline ends. The CDR3 is 14 residues long. In germline, CDR1 is SGHRS, CDR2 YFSETQ. The CDR3 DNA is TGCGCCAGCTCAGTGGCGGGCGCGAGAGAGACCCAGTACTTC. Translated: CASSVAGARETQYF.

V is TRBV7-8 and J is TRBJ1-1; D is ambiguous. The CDR3 runs to 14 residues. Trimming cost V 1 base and J 6 bases, with 12 bases left between them. Germline V CDR1 and CDR2: SGHVS, FQNEAQ. CDR3 residues: CASSLGMDRPEAFF. The CDR3 DNA sequence: TGTGCCAGCAGCTTAGGCATGGACCGACCTGAAGCTTTCTTT.

This clonotype was seen many times. This sequence joins TRBV20-1 and TRBJ1-2; D not certain. The V end lost 8 bases, the J end lost 7 bases, and 11 bases lay between the germline ends. This CDR3 has 10 amino acids. Looked up from germline, CDR1 is DFQATT and CDR2 is SNEGSKA (reference sequence). The CDR3 loop reads CSPTRSGYTF. The CDR3 nucleotides are TGCAGTCCCACCCGTAGTGGCTACACCTTC.

At least ten counts were recorded for this clonotype. The J gene is TRBJ2-7, the V gene TRBV12-3 or TRBV12-4; 12 bases are a match to TRBD2. The CDR3 covers 15 residues. Trimming took 6 bases from V and 4 from J; bases not matched to a gene: 7. Here the CDR3 DNA reads TGTGCCAGCAGCCGGACTAGCGGGAACTTTTACGAGCAGTACTTC. Translated: CASSRTSGNFYEQYF.